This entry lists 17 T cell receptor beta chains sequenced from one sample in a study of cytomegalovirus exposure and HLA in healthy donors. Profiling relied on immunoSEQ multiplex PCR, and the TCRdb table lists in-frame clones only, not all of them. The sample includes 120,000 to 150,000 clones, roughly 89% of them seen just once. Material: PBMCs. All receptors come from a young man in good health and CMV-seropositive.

The CDR3 nucleotides are TGTGCCAGCAGTTCGAACAGCGGCTATGGCTACACCTTC. Encoded protein: CASSSNSGYGYTF. J is TRBJ1-2 and V is TRBV25-1; D is undetermined. Germline CDR1 and CDR2: MGHDK and SYGVNS. V shed 5 bases and J shed 4 bases, with 11 bases lying between them. The CDR3 covers 13 residues.

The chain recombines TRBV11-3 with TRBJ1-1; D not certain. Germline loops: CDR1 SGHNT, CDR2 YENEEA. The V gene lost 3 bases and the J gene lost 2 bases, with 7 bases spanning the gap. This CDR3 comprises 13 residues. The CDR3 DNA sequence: TGTGCCAGCAGCTTCGTCACTAACACTGAAGCTTTCTTT. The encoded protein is CASSFVTNTEAFF.

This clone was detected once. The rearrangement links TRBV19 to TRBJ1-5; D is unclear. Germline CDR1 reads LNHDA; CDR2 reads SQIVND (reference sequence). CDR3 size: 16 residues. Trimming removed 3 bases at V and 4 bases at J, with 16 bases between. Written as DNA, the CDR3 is TGTGCCAGTAGTATGCCGATGAGTGCCTCGAATCAGCCCCAGCATTTT. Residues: CASSMPMSASNQPQHF.

The CDR3 here is CASSEKAAGGNEQYF. CDR3 in DNA: TGTGCCAGCAGTGAAAAGGCGGCGGGGGGAAACGAGCAGTACTTC. The genes are TRBV6-1 and TRBJ2-7, with TRBD2 matching 8 bases. Germline lookup yields CDR1 MNHNS and CDR2 SASEGT. The J segment lost 5 bases and the V segment lost 2 bases, leaving 8 bases of the junction unmatched. The CDR3 is 15 amino acids.

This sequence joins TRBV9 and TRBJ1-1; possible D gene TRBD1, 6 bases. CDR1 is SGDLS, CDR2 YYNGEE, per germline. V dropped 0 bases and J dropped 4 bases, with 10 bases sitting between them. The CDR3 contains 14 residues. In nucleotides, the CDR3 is TGTGCCAGCAGCGTAGGGCAGGGGCCCACTGAAGCTTTCTTT. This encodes CASSVGQGPTEAFF.

In DNA, the CDR3 is TGTGCCACGACAACAGGGGGATGGTATGGCTACACCTTC. Translated: CATTTGGWYGYTF. The V gene is TRBV28, the J gene TRBJ1-2; the match to TRBD1 covers 8 bases. CDR1 MDHEN and CDR2 SYDVKM come from the germline V gene. V trimming: 10 bases; J trimming: 5 bases; junction bases outside the gene matches: 9. This CDR3 is 13 amino acids long.

CDR3: CASSPDSHNEKLFF. CDR3 bases: TGTGCCAGCAGCCCCGACAGCCATAATGAAAAACTGTTTTTT. The V gene is TRBV5-4, the J gene TRBJ1-4, with a possible D match to TRBD1 (5 bases). CDR1 and CDR2 from the germline V gene are SGHNT and YYREEE (reference sequence). This CDR3 contains 14 residues. The V end lost 4 bases, the J end lost 4 bases, and 11 bases lay between the germline ends. The full variable domain, completed using reference TRBV5-4 and TRBJ1-4, is ETGVTQSPTHLIKTRGQQVTLRCSSQSGHNTVSWYQQALGQGPQFIFQYYREEENGRGNFPPRFSGLQFPNYSSELNVNALELDDSALYLCASSPDSHNEKLFFGSGTQLSVL.

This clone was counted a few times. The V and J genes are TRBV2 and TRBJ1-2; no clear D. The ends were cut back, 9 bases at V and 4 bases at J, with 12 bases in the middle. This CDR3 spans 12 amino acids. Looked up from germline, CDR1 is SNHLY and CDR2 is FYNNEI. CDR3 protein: CARSKESYGYTF. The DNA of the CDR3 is TGTGCCAGGTCGAAAGAGAGCTATGGCTACACCTTC.

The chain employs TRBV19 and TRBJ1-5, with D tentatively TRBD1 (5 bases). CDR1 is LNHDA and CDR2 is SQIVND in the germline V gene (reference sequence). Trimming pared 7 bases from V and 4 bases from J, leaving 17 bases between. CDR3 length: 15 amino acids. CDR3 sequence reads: CASIPTRQPNQPQHF. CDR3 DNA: TGTGCCAGTATCCCAACGAGACAGCCTAATCAGCCCCAGCATTTT. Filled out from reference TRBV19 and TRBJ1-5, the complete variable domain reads DGGITQSPKYLFRKEGQNVTLSCEQNLNHDAMYWYRQDPGQGLRLIYYSQIVNDFQKGDIAEGYSVSREKKESFPLTVTSAQKNPTAFYLCASIPTRQPNQPQHFGDGTRLSIL.

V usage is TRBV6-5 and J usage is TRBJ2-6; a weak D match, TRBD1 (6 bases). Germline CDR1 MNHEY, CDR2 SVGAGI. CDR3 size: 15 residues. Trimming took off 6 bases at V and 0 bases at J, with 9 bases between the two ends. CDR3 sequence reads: CASRDSFSGANVLTF. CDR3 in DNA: TGTGCCAGCAGGGACAGTTTCTCTGGGGCCAACGTCCTGACTTTC.

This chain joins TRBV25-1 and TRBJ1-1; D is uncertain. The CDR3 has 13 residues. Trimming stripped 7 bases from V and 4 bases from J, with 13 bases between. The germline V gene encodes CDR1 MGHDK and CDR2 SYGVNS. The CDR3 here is CASNEGRGTEAFF. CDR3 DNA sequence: TGTGCCAGCAACGAGGGTCGAGGCACTGAAGCTTTCTTT.

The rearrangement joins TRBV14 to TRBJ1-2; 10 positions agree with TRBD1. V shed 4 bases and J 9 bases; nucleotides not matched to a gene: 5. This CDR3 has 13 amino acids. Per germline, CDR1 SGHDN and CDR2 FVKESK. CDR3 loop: CASSRTGGLSYTF. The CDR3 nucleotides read TGTGCCAGCAGCCGGACAGGGGGATTGAGCTACACCTTC.

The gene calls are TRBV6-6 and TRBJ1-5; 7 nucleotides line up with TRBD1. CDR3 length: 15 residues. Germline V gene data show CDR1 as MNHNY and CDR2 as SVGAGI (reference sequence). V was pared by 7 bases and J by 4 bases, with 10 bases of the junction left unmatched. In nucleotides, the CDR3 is TGTGCCAGCACCCAGGGGGGTAGACGGAATCAGCCCCAGCATTTT. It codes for CASTQGGRRNQPQHF.

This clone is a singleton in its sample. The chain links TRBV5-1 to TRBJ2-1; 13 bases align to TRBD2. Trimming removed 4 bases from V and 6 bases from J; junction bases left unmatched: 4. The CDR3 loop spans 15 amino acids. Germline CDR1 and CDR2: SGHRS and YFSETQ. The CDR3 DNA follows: TGCGCCAGCAGCGGTTGGACTAGCGGGAGCAATGAGCAGTTCTTC. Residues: CASSGWTSGSNEQFF.

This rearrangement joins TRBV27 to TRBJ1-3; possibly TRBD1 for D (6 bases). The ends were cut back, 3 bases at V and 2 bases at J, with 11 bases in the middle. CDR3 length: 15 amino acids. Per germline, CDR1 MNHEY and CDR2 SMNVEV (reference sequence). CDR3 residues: CASSFRGGAGNTIYF. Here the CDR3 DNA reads TGTGCCAGCAGTTTTCGAGGGGGTGCTGGAAACACCATATATTTT.

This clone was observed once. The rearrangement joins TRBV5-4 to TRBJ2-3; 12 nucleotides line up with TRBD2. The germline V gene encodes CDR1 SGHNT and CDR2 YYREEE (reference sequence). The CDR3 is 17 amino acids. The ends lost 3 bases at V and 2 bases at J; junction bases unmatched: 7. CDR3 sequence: CASSSLLAGGSTDTQYF. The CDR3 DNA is TGTGCCAGCAGCTCCCTACTAGCGGGGGGATCCACAGATACGCAGTATTTT.

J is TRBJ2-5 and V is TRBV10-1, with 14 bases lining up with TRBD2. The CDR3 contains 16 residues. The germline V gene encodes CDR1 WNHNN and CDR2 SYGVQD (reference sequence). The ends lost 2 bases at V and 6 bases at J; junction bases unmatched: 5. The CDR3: CASSEEGLAGVKTQYF. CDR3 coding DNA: TGCGCCAGCAGTGAGGAGGGACTAGCGGGAGTAAAGACCCAGTACTTC.